These 25 T cell receptor beta chains originate from one sample sequenced in a study of shared clonotypes between healthy human individuals. This table comes from immunoSEQ multiplex PCR, and its TCRdb copy is limited to in-frame clones, with some not included. The data show roughly 95,000 clones, around half seen once. Sequences were obtained from PBMCs. Receptor source: a woman aged 40-49 years in good health. Some clones in this sample may be carry-over from other donors' samples.

The chain joins TRBV9 to TRBJ1-4, with D uncertain. CDR3 length: 10 amino acids. The germline V and J ends were trimmed by 5 bases and 15 bases, with 11 bases remaining between them. Germline CDR1 is SGDLS and CDR2 is YYNGEE. The CDR3 loop reads CASSAGRVFF. CDR3 DNA sequence: TGTGCCAGCAGTGCGGGTAGGGTGTTTTTT.

Turning to this clone: A much larger clone differs from this one at a single base, so this may be a read error. The missing conserved phenylalanine or tryptophan at the end of this CDR3 makes a read error likely. J is TRBJ2-6 and V is TRBV4-1, with 8 bases aligning to TRBD2. The V gene end was trimmed by 5 bases and the J gene end by 4 bases; junction bases not matched to a gene: 7. This CDR3 has 16 amino acids. Germline values: CDR1 MGHRA, CDR2 YSYEKL. The CDR3 is CASSGGLAFGANVLTL. CDR3 DNA sequence: TGCGCCAGCAGCGGAGGACTAGCATTCGGGGCCAACGTCCTGACTCTC.

The genes are TRBV5-1 and TRBJ2-7; D gene uncertain. Germline V CDR1 and CDR2: SGHRS, YFSETQ. The CDR3 spans 14 residues. V shed 4 bases and J shed 5 bases, with 16 bases lying between them. Here the CDR3 DNA reads TGCGCCAGCAGCGCCGGACGGCCAACCGACGAGCAGTACTTC. Its protein product is CASSAGRPTDEQYF.

This clone was counted at least ten times. The genes are TRBV20-1 and TRBJ1-3, with no clear D. Between the trimmed V and J ends, which lost 4 bases and 9 bases, there was a span of 10 bases. CDR1 is DFQATT, CDR2 SNEGSKA, per germline (reference sequence). The CDR3 is made up of 11 amino acids. CDR3 sequence (DNA): TGCAGTGCTACTAATAGTATCACCATATATTTT. This translates into CSATNSITIYF.

This clone was recorded a few times. Other nucleotide sequences in the sample specify the same CDR3. The rearrangement uses TRBV5-4 and TRBJ2-5, with no clear D. Germline V gives CDR1 SGHNT, CDR2 YYREEE (reference sequence). V gave up 0 bases and J gave up 0 bases, with 6 bases separating them. This CDR3 has 14 amino acids. The DNA of the CDR3 is TGTGCCAGCAGCTTGGGTGGCTACCAAGAGACCCAGTACTTC. Translation: CASSLGGYQETQYF.

V and J are TRBV11-2 and TRBJ2-7, with 9 positions matching TRBD2. V lost 4 bases to trimming and J lost 0 bases; unmatched junction nucleotides: 7. The germline gives CDR1 SGHAT, CDR2 FQNNGV. The CDR3 sequence is 16 residues long. CDR3 nucleotides: TGTGCCAGCAGCTCAACGACTAGCGGTCGCTCCTACGAGCAGTACTTC. Translating it yields CASSSTTSGRSYEQYF.

This sequence joins TRBV28 and TRBJ2-5, with D perhaps assigned TRBD1 or TRBD2 (5 bases each). This CDR3 has 14 residues. Per germline, CDR1 MDHEN and CDR2 SYDVKM. Trimming left V 4 bases short and J 5 bases short, with 14 bases between. CDR3 amino acids: CASSSPGLGETQYF. CDR3 sequence (DNA): TGTGCCAGCAGTTCCCCGGGGCTCGGGGAGACCCAGTACTTC.

Ten or more counts support this clone. V is TRBV5-4 and J is TRBJ2-6; D unclear. CDR1 and CDR2 from the germline V gene are SGHNT and YYREEE (reference sequence). The V and J ends lost 4 bases and 0 bases respectively, with 8 bases between them. The CDR3 length is 15 residues. The CDR3 reads CASSIHSSGANVLTF. The CDR3 nucleotides read TGTGCCAGCAGCATCCACAGCTCTGGGGCCAACGTCCTGACTTTC.

The chain is built from TRBV6-1 and TRBJ2-1; TRBD2 agrees at 12 bases. This CDR3 spans 15 amino acids. Germline trimming cut 2 bases from V and 8 bases from J; bases unmatched to any gene: 4. The germline V gene has CDR1 MNHNS and CDR2 SASEGT. The CDR3 nucleotides read TGTGCCAGCAGTGAAAAGACTAGCGGGAGTGATGAGCAGTTCTTC. Residues: CASSEKTSGSDEQFF.

The rearrangement links TRBV7-2 to TRBJ1-2, with D hard to call. Germline loops: CDR1 SGHTA, CDR2 FQGNSA. The CDR3 has 15 amino acids. V was cut by 0 bases and J by 5 bases, with 13 bases left in between. CDR3 in amino acids: CASSLAISGLYGYTF. CDR3 coding DNA: TGTGCCAGCAGCTTAGCGATATCGGGTCTATATGGCTACACCTTC. The full variable domain, completed using reference TRBV7-2 and TRBJ1-2, is GAGVSQSPSNKVTEKGKDVELRCDPISGHTALYWYRQSLGQGLEFLIYFQGNSAPDKSGLPSDRFSAERTGGSVSTLTIQRTQQEDSAVYLCASSLAISGLYGYTFGSGTRLTVV.

This clone has just a few counts. At one boundary the junction diverges from the germline segment, which might be a read error. The chain links TRBV28 to TRBJ2-5; D uncertain. Looked up from germline, CDR1 is MDHEN and CDR2 is SYDVKM. The CDR3 is made up of 12 amino acids. The CDR3 region has the DNA TGTGCCACCTTGGCGCTACAAGAGACTCAGTACTTC. Translated, it gives CATLALQETQYF.

Turning to this clone: It may be a read error: a sequence one base away is much more abundant. The chain employs TRBV7-1 and TRBJ2-1; unclear D gene. TRBV7-1 is annotated as an ORF whose role is uncertain. CDR3 length: 11 amino acids. V shed 4 bases and J shed 3 bases, with 1 base lying between them. Written as DNA, the CDR3 is TGTGCCAGCAGCTTCTACAATGAGCAGTTCTTC. Protein: CASSFYNEQFF.

The CDR3 protein is CAWSALLGSNQPQHF. Written as DNA, the CDR3 is TGTGCCTGGAGCGCACTTTTGGGATCCAATCAGCCCCAGCATTTT. This rearrangement joins TRBV30 to TRBJ1-5; D uncertain. V lost 3 bases and J 3 bases, leaving 15 bases between the germline ends. Germline V CDR1 and CDR2: GTSNPN, SVGIG (reference sequence). The CDR3 extends over 15 amino acids.

This clone was seen ten or more times. The chain has TRBV14 and TRBJ2-7, with D unclear. This CDR3 is 13 amino acids long. Between the trimmed V and J ends, which lost 1 base and 2 bases, there was a span of 6 bases. Germline CDR1 reads SGHDN; CDR2 reads FVKESK. CDR3 DNA sequence: TGTGCCAGCAGCCAAGGACGGGCCTACGAGCAGTACTTC. Protein sequence: CASSQGRAYEQYF.

V usage is TRBV6-1 and J usage is TRBJ1-4; no reliable D call. The CDR3 is 12 residues long. Trimming took off 2 bases at V and 6 bases at J, with 4 bases between the two ends. Germline V CDR1 and CDR2: MNHNS, SASEGT. CDR3 DNA sequence: TGTGCCAGCAGTGAATACTATGAAAAACTGTTTTTT. Translation: CASSEYYEKLFF.

This clone has only one observation. The chain is built from TRBV29-1 and TRBJ2-5; 7 bases align to TRBD2. After removal of 1 base from V and 7 bases from J, the junction contained 12 bases not matched to a gene. The CDR3 extends over 15 amino acids. Germline loops: CDR1 SQVTM, CDR2 ANQGSEA. The CDR3 DNA reads as TGCAGCGTTGAAGCGCGGGGAGGGCGATCTGGGACCCAGTACTTC. This sequence encodes CSVEARGGRSGTQYF. The variable domain in full, with the rest retrieved from reference TRBV29-1 and TRBJ2-5, is SAVISQKPSRDICQRGTSLTIQCQVDSQVTMMFWYRQQPGQSLTLIATANQGSEATYESGFVIDKFPISRPNLTFSTLTVSNMSPEDSSIYLCSVEARGGRSGTQYFGPGTRLLVL.

The V call is TRBV29-1, the J call TRBJ1-1, with D perhaps TRBD1 (5 bases). From germline, CDR1 is SQVTM and CDR2 ANQGSEA. Trimming cost V 3 bases and J 4 bases, with 12 bases left between them. The CDR3 loop spans 13 amino acids. The CDR3 sequence: CSVDRGVGTEAFF. The CDR3 nucleotides read TGCAGCGTTGATCGAGGGGTTGGCACTGAAGCTTTCTTT.

Only a few counts were recorded for this clone. The gene calls are TRBV6-5 and TRBJ2-7, with 8 bases that match TRBD1. This CDR3 region has 14 residues. The ends lost 6 bases at V and 3 bases at J; junction bases unmatched: 7. CDR1 and CDR2 from the germline V gene are MNHEY and SVGAGI. As DNA, the CDR3 is TGTGCCAGCAGGTCGACAGGGGAGTACTACGAGCAGTACTTC. It translates to CASRSTGEYYEQYF.

V is TRBV30 and J is TRBJ2-1, with D possibly matching TRBD2 (5 bases). This CDR3 is built from 14 residues. V lost 4 bases, J lost 1 base, and 11 bases lay in between. The germline V gene encodes CDR1 GTSNPN and CDR2 SVGIG (reference sequence). The chain's CDR3 is CAWKRPGSYNEQFF. DNA of the CDR3: TGTGCCTGGAAGCGGCCCGGGTCCTACAATGAGCAGTTCTTC.

In this sample, this clone turned up many times. The chain links TRBV2 to TRBJ2-7, with D perhaps TRBD1 (6 bases). CDR3 length equals 14 residues. V lost 7 bases and J lost 5, with 18 bases in between. Germline-derived CDR1 and CDR2 are SNHLY and FYNNEI. DNA for the CDR3: TGTGCCAGCACCTTGGGGGCGGGCGTCAACGAGCAGTACTTC. Its protein product is CASTLGAGVNEQYF.

In the case of this clone: A much more abundant neighbour one base away suggests this may be a read error. The chain joins TRBV7-9 to TRBJ2-1; 7 bases are a match to TRBD2. V trimming: 5 bases; J trimming: 12 bases; junction bases outside the gene matches: 10. CDR1 and CDR2 from the germline V gene are SEHNR and FQNEAQ (reference sequence). The CDR3 has 13 residues. This CDR3 is CASSSGMGGGQFF. The CDR3 DNA reads TGTGCCAGCAGCAGTGGCATGGGCGGGGGGCAGTTCTTC.

This clone was counted at least ten times. This sequence joins TRBV6-1 and TRBJ2-1; no clear D gene. CDR3 length: 15 amino acids. The V end lost 0 bases, the J end lost 4 bases, and 10 bases lay between the germline ends. Germline values: CDR1 MNHNS, CDR2 SASEGT. The CDR3 coding sequence is TGTGCCAGCAGTGAAGCGCTCGTTGCTTACAATGAGCAGTTCTTC. Translating gives CASSEALVAYNEQFF.

There are many counts of this clone. The chain joins TRBV27 to TRBJ2-7; D unresolved. The ends were cut back, 3 bases at V and 3 bases at J, with 9 bases in the middle. Germline CDR1 reads MNHEY; CDR2 reads SMNVEV (reference sequence). This CDR3 region has 13 residues. The CDR3 DNA reads TGTGCCAGCAGTTTCAATTTGGACTACGAGCAGTACTTC. It specifies CASSFNLDYEQYF.

This clone was detected only once. A read error may produce the germline difference seen at one junction end. The chain links TRBV5-4 to TRBJ2-3; possible D gene TRBD1, 6 bases. CDR1 SGHNT and CDR2 YYREEE come from the germline V gene (reference sequence). This CDR3 is 17 amino acids long. CDR3 in amino acids: CASSQLGPGQSTDTQYF. CDR3 nucleotides: TGCGCCAGCAGCCAATTGGGACCGGGACAAAGCACAGATACGCAGTATTTT.

The sample holds many counts of this clone. The genes are TRBV28 and TRBJ1-3; TRBD1 agrees at 11 bases. With V trimmed by 7 bases and J by 2 bases, 10 bases remained unmatched. In germline, CDR1 is MDHEN, CDR2 SYDVKM. The CDR3 totals 17 residues. CDR3 amino acids: CASNTPGQGGTGNTIYF. CDR3 nucleotides: TGTGCCAGCAATACTCCGGGACAGGGGGGAACTGGAAACACCATATATTTT. The entire variable domain, with the rest obtained from reference TRBV28 and TRBJ1-3, is as follows: DVKVTQSSRYLVKRTGEKVFLECVQDMDHENMFWYRQDPGLGLRLIYFSYDVKMKEKGDIPEGYSVSREKKERFSLILESASTNQTSMYLCASNTPGQGGTGNTIYFGEGSWLTVV.